This entry is about one TCR beta chain. What it recognizes is unknown. The data stem from a study of post-analysis software for immune sequencing data. Overall study context: Both relapsing-remitting and secondary progressive multiple sclerosis featured among the disease courses, as did progressive-relapsing multiple sclerosis. Findings and limits, study-wide: Samples from one preparation batch, clustered by F measure, grouped strongly together. Multiple sclerosis was associated with a significant reduction in normalized Chao1 diversity relative to controls.

Unique molecular identifiers featured in each of the TCR beta cDNA libraries. There were about 1 to 10 million T cells, and approximately 480,000 cDNA molecules came from them. TCRdb processed the PCR reads anew with MiXCR; each CDR3 protein has one entry. The sample has some 370,000 distinct CDR3 sequences, around 33% seen once. The sequence was obtained from a girl aged 5-17 years with multiple sclerosis. The specimen was blood.

CDR3 in amino acids: CSAGGGSGTDTQYF. CDR3 bases: TGCAGTGCTGGAGGGGGCTCGGGCACAGATACGCAGTATTTT. This chain uses TRBV20-1 with TRBJ2-3; tentative D call: TRBD1 (7 bases). Between the trimmed V and J ends, which lost 5 bases and 1 base, there was a span of 13 bases. The CDR3 is 14 amino acids. Germline V gene data show CDR1 as DFQATT and CDR2 as SNEGSKA (reference sequence).